A single sample is the source of the 21 T cell receptor beta chains below, sequenced in a study of beta chain features in type 1 diabetes. The entirety of the isolated RNA underwent reverse transcription, so expressed TCRB transcripts were sequenced. Some clones are missing from TCRdb's copy, which holds only in-frame ones; the method was immunoSEQ multiplex PCR. Of roughly 240,000 clones in the sample, 11% to 15% were seen once. Sequencing was performed on naive CD4+ T cells from blood. These receptors came from a woman in her thirties or forties in good health.

The chain links TRBV6-5 to TRBJ2-7; D perhaps matches TRBD1 (5 bases). The CDR3 spans 14 residues. Per germline, CDR1 MNHEY and CDR2 SVGAGI. V lost 8 bases and J 2 bases, leaving 16 bases between the germline ends. The CDR3 nucleotides are TGTGCCAGCCGTTTACAGGACGGACCCTACGAGCAGTACTTC. It yields the protein CASRLQDGPYEQYF.

The V and J genes are TRBV4-1 and TRBJ2-1; D perhaps matches TRBD2 (6 bases). There are 13 residues in the CDR3. Germline CDR1 MGHRA, CDR2 YSYEKL. The V end was cut by 0 bases, the J end by 8 bases, with 8 bases between. Here the CDR3 reads CASSQESGDEQFF. DNA for the CDR3: TGCGCCAGCAGCCAAGAGTCGGGGGATGAGCAGTTCTTC.

This clone was recorded at least ten times. The rearrangement links TRBV29-1 to TRBJ2-7; possible D gene TRBD2, 6 bases. Trimming cost V 3 bases and J 2 bases, with 14 bases left between them. CDR1 is SQVTM and CDR2 is ANQGSEA in the germline V gene. The CDR3 is made up of 14 amino acids. Here the CDR3 DNA reads TGCAGCGTTGACACCCGAGGCGGGACCTACGAGCAGTACTTC. Protein sequence: CSVDTRGGTYEQYF.

The chain recombines TRBV6-5 with TRBJ2-7; 7 bases fit TRBD1. The CDR3 contains 14 residues. Unmatched junction bases numbered 10, after V lost 6 bases and J lost 5 bases. Germline lookup yields CDR1 MNHEY and CDR2 SVGAGI. The CDR3 is CASRRTPTGDEQYF. CDR3 in DNA: TGTGCCAGCAGACGTACACCCACAGGGGACGAGCAGTACTTC.

This clone has just a few counts. The V call is TRBV7-2, the J call TRBJ2-3; 10 bases align to TRBD2. This CDR3 spans 17 amino acids. Looked up from germline, CDR1 is SGHTA and CDR2 is FQGNSA. The V and J ends lost 2 bases and 6 bases, in that order; junction bases with no gene match: 11. The CDR3 sequence: CASSLPLAGAPGDTQYF. The CDR3 DNA is TGTGCCAGCAGCTTACCCCTAGCGGGGGCCCCAGGGGATACGCAGTATTTT.

This sequence joins TRBV7-9 and TRBJ1-3; possibly TRBD1 for D (5 bases). The CDR3 runs to 15 residues. V was pared by 0 bases and J by 2 bases, with 8 bases between. Germline assignment: CDR1 SEHNR and CDR2 FQNEAQ (reference sequence). The CDR3 sequence: CASSLATTAGNTIYF. CDR3 nucleotide sequence: TGTGCCAGCAGCTTAGCAACGACAGCTGGAAACACCATATATTTT. Complete variable domain (other parts from reference TRBV7-9 and TRBJ1-3): DTGVSQNPRHKITKRGQNVTFRCDPISEHNRLYWYRQTLGQGPEFLTYFQNEAQLEKSRLLSDRFSAERPKGSFSTLEIQRTEQGDSAMYLCASSLATTAGNTIYFGEGSWLTVV.

The chain employs TRBV7-6 and TRBJ2-7; TRBD1 might be the D (6 bases). Germline V gene data show CDR1 as SGHVS and CDR2 as FNYEAQ. The CDR3 has 19 amino acids. V dropped 5 bases and J dropped 2 bases, with 28 bases sitting between them. The CDR3, as DNA: TGTGCCAGCAGCCGGAATCGACCGACAGGACAGAGCCCCACCTACGAGCAGTACTTC. Protein product: CASSRNRPTGQSPTYEQYF.

This clone was counted a few times. The J gene is TRBJ1-6, the V gene TRBV11-2; the match to TRBD1 covers 7 bases. Germline CDR1 reads SGHAT; CDR2 reads FQNNGV. J was trimmed by 5 bases and V by 4 bases; bases with no gene match: 5. CDR3 size: 15 residues. DNA of the CDR3: TGTGCCAGCAGCTCGCTCAGGGGGAATAATTCACCCCTCCACTTT. The encoded protein is CASSSLRGNNSPLHF.

The rearrangement uses TRBV2 and TRBJ1-2; TRBD1 agrees at 9 bases. Germline V gene sequence: CDR1 SNHLY, CDR2 FYNNEI. The CDR3 sequence is 14 residues long. V shed 9 bases and J 8 bases; nucleotides not matched to a gene: 13. The CDR3 here is CARPSGQGYGGYTF. The CDR3 bases are TGTGCCAGACCCTCGGGACAGGGTTATGGGGGCTACACCTTC. Full variable domain (remainder filled in from reference TRBV2 and TRBJ1-2): EPEVTQTPSHQVTQMGQEVILRCVPISNHLYFYWYRQILGQKVEFLVSFYNNEISEKSEIFDDQFSVERPDGSNFTLKIRSTKLEDSAMYFCARPSGQGYGGYTFGSGTRLTVV.

This clone was found a few times. The V call is TRBV11-2, the J call TRBJ2-3, with D perhaps TRBD1 (6 bases). CDR3 length equals 14 residues. V lost 5 bases and J 5 bases, leaving 14 bases between the germline ends. CDR1 is SGHAT and CDR2 is FQNNGV in the germline V gene. The CDR3 spells CASSRAGVGDTQYF. The CDR3 bases are TGTGCCAGCAGCCGCGCAGGGGTAGGAGATACGCAGTATTTT.

The chain recombines TRBV2 with TRBJ2-5; D is possibly TRBD1 (6 bases). The CDR3 consists of 14 residues. Between the trimmed V and J ends, which lost 0 bases and 7 bases, there was a span of 12 bases. Germline assignment: CDR1 SNHLY and CDR2 FYNNEI. The CDR3 protein is CASSEAQGLVTQYF. CDR3 nucleotide sequence: TGTGCCAGCAGTGAAGCACAGGGATTGGTGACCCAGTACTTC.

There are a few counts of this clone. The CDR3 spells CASSTSGEQFF. The CDR3 region has the DNA TGCGCCAGCAGCACCAGCGGTGAGCAGTTCTTC. This chain connects TRBV5-1 to TRBJ2-1, with D maybe TRBD2 (5 bases). The CDR3 consists of 11 residues. Germline values: CDR1 SGHRS, CDR2 YFSETQ. Trimming removed 4 bases from V and 9 bases from J, with 8 bases in between.

The chain joins TRBV18 to TRBJ2-7; possibly TRBD2 for D (5 bases). This CDR3 is built from 16 residues. Per the germline V gene, CDR1 is KGHSH and CDR2 is LQKENI. The V end was cut by 1 base, the J end by 3 bases, with 16 bases between. Here the CDR3 DNA reads TGTGCCAGCTCACCACGAGCTGGGGTACTAGGCTACGAGCAGTACTTC. It encodes CASSPRAGVLGYEQYF. Looking up the rest from reference TRBV18 and TRBJ2-7 gives the full variable domain: NAGVMQNPRHLVRRRGQEARLRCSPMKGHSHVYWYRQLPEEGLKFMVYLQKENIIDESGMPKERFSAEFPKEGPSILRIQQVVRGDSAAYFCASSPRAGVLGYEQYFGPGTRLTVT.

A note on this clone: The same CDR3 can be traced to other DNA sequences in this sample. V is TRBV18 and J is TRBJ2-3, with D tentatively TRBD2 (7 bases). The CDR3 contains 16 residues. Germline V CDR1 and CDR2: KGHSH, LQKENI. With 3 bases removed from V and 0 bases from J, the gap between germline ends came to 13 bases. Written as DNA, the CDR3 is TGTGCCAGCTCACCGCTCCGGGGGGCCAGCACAGATACGCAGTATTTT. Its translation is CASSPLRGASTDTQYF.

This clone has just a few counts. The rearrangement links TRBV18 to TRBJ1-5; D is perhaps TRBD1 (6 bases). The ends were cut back, 2 bases at V and 1 base at J, with 15 bases in the middle. This CDR3 region has 17 residues. The germline gives CDR1 KGHSH, CDR2 LQKENI. CDR3 nucleotide sequence: TGTGCCAGCTCACCAAGTACAGGGACGGTGAGCAATCAGCCCCAGCATTTT. Amino acid sequence: CASSPSTGTVSNQPQHF.

The V and J genes are TRBV11-2 and TRBJ1-4, with D uncertain. This CDR3 region has 14 residues. Between the trimmed V and J ends, which lost 5 bases and 1 base, there was a span of 8 bases. CDR1 SGHAT and CDR2 FQNNGV come from the germline V gene. CDR3 residues: CASSLTRTNEKLFF. The CDR3 DNA reads TGTGCCAGCAGCCTTACAAGAACTAATGAAAAACTGTTTTTT.

The V call is TRBV4-3, the J call TRBJ1-2, with TRBD1 identical over 9 bases. Per germline, CDR1 LGHNA and CDR2 YSLEER. After removal of 0 bases from V and 5 bases from J, the junction contained 13 bases not matched to a gene. The CDR3 has 18 residues. DNA for the CDR3: TGCGCCAGCAGCCAAGAGACTACGGACAGGGGCTACGTTTATGGCTACACCTTC. Translation gives CASSQETTDRGYVYGYTF.

The chain combines TRBV11-2 with TRBJ2-1; TRBD1 agrees at 11 bases. V lost 6 bases and J lost 3; bases outside the gene matches: 13. The germline gives CDR1 SGHAT, CDR2 FQNNGV. The CDR3 length is 18 residues. The CDR3 protein is CASRPGTGGSGRYNEQFF. The CDR3 DNA follows: TGTGCCAGCAGGCCCGGGACAGGGGGTAGCGGGCGCTACAATGAGCAGTTCTTC. The full variable domain, in which reference TRBV11-2 and TRBJ2-1 provide the parts outside the CDR3, is EAGVAQSPRYKIIEKRQSVAFWCNPISGHATLYWYQQILGQGPKLLIQFQNNGVVDDSQLPKDRFSAERLKGVDSTLKIQPAKLEDSAVYLCASRPGTGGSGRYNEQFFGPGTRLTVL.

In its sample, this clone was seen a few times. The chain employs TRBV9 and TRBJ2-7; D is ambiguous. This CDR3 comprises 13 residues. Germline V gene data show CDR1 as SGDLS and CDR2 as YYNGEE. Trimming left V 2 bases short and J 0 bases short, with 6 bases between. The CDR3 loop is CASSVAVSYEQYF. Written as DNA, the CDR3 is TGTGCCAGCAGCGTGGCAGTCTCCTACGAGCAGTACTTC.

This clone was found a few times. The chain links TRBV5-1 to TRBJ2-2; D not certain. Germline values: CDR1 SGHRS, CDR2 YFSETQ. The CDR3 is 14 amino acids. V was pared by 4 bases and J by 0 bases, with 7 bases between. The CDR3 here is CASSPLANTGELFF. Here the CDR3 DNA reads TGCGCCAGCAGCCCTCTTGCGAACACCGGGGAGCTGTTTTTT.

The chain is built from TRBV14 and TRBJ2-7; D not resolved. Trimming stripped 0 bases from V and 1 base from J, with 7 bases between. CDR1 and CDR2 from the germline V gene are SGHDN and FVKESK. This CDR3 is 14 amino acids long. The CDR3 spells CASSQDLASYEQYF. The CDR3 DNA follows: TGTGCCAGCAGCCAAGATTTAGCTTCCTACGAGCAGTACTTC.